This T cell receptor beta chain was identified during a study of early T cells in non-severe SARS-CoV-2 infection. Researchers attached unique molecular identifiers to individual cDNA molecules. TCRdb re-called the 5' RACE reads through MiXCR, storing one row per CDR3 protein. The sample consists of tens of thousands of distinct CDR3 sequences, about 10% of them appearing once. Notes on the study in general: Anti-spike CD8 responses were favored by VDJdb matching, which missed private and CD4 specificities.

The CDR3 has 14 residues. V was clipped by 7 bases and J by 0 bases, with 13 bases between them. Germline loops: CDR1 MNHEY, CDR2 SVGAGI. Remarks on this clonotype: No antigen is known for it.

This receptor was obtained from an adult who was a healthcare worker with PCR-confirmed SARS-CoV-2 infection or an uninfected control (not recorded which). The source was whole blood, collected at baseline. The chain links TRBV6-5 to TRBJ2-7; no clear D gene. CDR3 nucleotide sequence: TGTGCCAGCAAGAATCTCGACACCTCCTACGAGCAGTACTTC. Translating it yields CASKNLDTSYEQYF.